This T cell receptor beta chain was recorded in a study of T cell responses to AZD1222 COVID-19 vaccine. With regard to this clone: The antigen remains unidentified.

Study conclusions and caveats: Spike-specific TCR breadth rose after two AZD1222 doses, and depth rose as well.

Per germline, CDR1 LGHNA and CDR2 YNFKEQ. The V end lost 2 bases, the J end lost 1 base, and 8 bases lay between the germline ends. The CDR3 covers 14 residues. Profiled with immunoSEQ multiplex PCR; TCRdb holds only in-frame clones, not every one. The top ten clones hold around 3.5% of a sample with around 140,000 clones, around 92% of them seen once. The sequencing here drew on peripheral blood, taken 28 days after the second AZD1222 dose. This chain connects TRBV4-2 to TRBJ1-1, with D possibly being TRBD1 (5 bases). The source of this sequence is an adult who received the AZD1222 COVID-19 vaccine. CDR3 sequence: CASSQPDRNTEAFF. Here the CDR3 DNA reads TGTGCCAGCAGCCAACCTGACAGGAACACTGAAGCTTTCTTT.